This TCR beta chain was documented in a study of T-cell memory formation after mild COVID-19. TCRdb recomputed calls from the 5' RACE reads with MiXCR, one row per CDR3 protein. The table has around 530,000 distinct CDR3 sequences, about 20% seen once. Trimming pared 8 bases from V and 4 bases from J, leaving 8 bases between. The V gene's germline CDR1 is SGHTA and CDR2 FQGNSA. The CDR3 sequence is 12 residues long. This TCR derives from an adult woman who had mild COVID-19 (a few samples of this study predate the infection). Cell type and time point are not known. The chain joins TRBV7-2 to TRBJ2-2, with D maybe TRBD2 (5 bases). Sequencing was carried out using PBMCs or a T cell subset sorted from them (not recorded which). The CDR3 spells CASSGGTGELFF. In DNA, the CDR3 is TGTGCCAGCTCAGGAGGCACCGGGGAGCTGTTTTTT.